Detailed here is one T cell receptor beta chain. This clone has a handful of counts. The specificity of this receptor is unknown. Qualities for individual bases were not recorded, and no much larger clone is one base off. The library was obtained by the immunoSEQ multiplex PCR assay. T cell repertoires were profiled by deep sequencing of rearranged TCR beta loci, alongside multiparametric flow cytometry. TCRdb took over this immuneACCESS table, retaining in-frame rearrangements with V and J assigned. Such tables are incomplete; in checked studies, under half of the missing clones stem from an unresolved V gene, and the remainder is unexplained. The sample table holds 25,000 to 35,000 clones, of which more than 75% were seen once. The top ten clones comprise around 47% of the sample. The data derive from a study of lymphopenia after photon versus proton radiotherapy (dated by TCRdb to between 2019 and 2020). Background for the entire study: In patients with gastrointestinal tumors who developed high-grade lymphopenia, the study compared the immunological effects of photon radiation therapy with those of proton radiation therapy. The roughly 20 patients in the cohort had gastrointestinal tumors, were treated with either photon or proton therapy, and subsequently developed lymphopenia. The study was designed to characterize how the impact on the immune system differs between the two radiation modalities.

Here is what the overall study found, with its caveats: Once the lymphocyte count had reached its nadir, the repertoires of photon-treated patients showed oligoclonal expansion, particularly of CD8+ Temra cells, and this expansion drove the decline in diversity. The survival association was assessed only in patients who died, and better survival with proton therapy was presented by the authors as a possibility rather than a demonstrated result. Across the cohort, among patients who died, a greater drop in TCR diversity after the nadir was inversely correlated with overall survival time. During treatment, patients who received proton therapy stayed relatively stable, whereas patients who received photon therapy lost naive T cells and TCR diversity and gained effector/memory populations.

The germline V gene sets CDR1 to MNHEY and CDR2 to SVGAGI. Between the V and J ends, shortened by 6 bases and 4 bases respectively, the junction contains 10 bases. Its CDR3 holds 13 amino acids, cysteine through phenylalanine. Just the 39-base CDR3 DNA is kept, in frame starting at base 1. The chain is made from TRBV6-5 and TRBJ1-5, with the identity of the D gene unclear. The specimen was peripheral blood, collected from a patient treated with proton-based radiotherapy. This TCR came from a woman aged 55-69 years with cholangiocarcinoma. Some clones in this sample may be carry-over from other donors' samples. At the DNA level, the sequence is TGTGCCAGCAGACGGGTTTGGAATCAGCCCCAGCATTTT. It specifies CASRRVWNQPQHF.